One and the same sample provided the 32 T cell receptor beta chains below, sequenced in a study of T cell changes during pregnancy in multiple sclerosis. Sequencing used immunoSEQ multiplex PCR; TCRdb keeps in-frame clones, though not all of them. The profile shows 60,000 or so clones, more than 75% of them singletons. The sample consisted of peripheral blood from another person, used as feeder cells. The receptors here all came from a human donor whose cells served as feeder cells for cultures in a pregnancy study.

This clone was seen just once. In DNA, the CDR3 is TGCGCCAGCAGCCAGCCCCCGGGAACTTCCCCCTACGAGCAGTACTTC. It translates to CASSQPPGTSPYEQYF. V and J are TRBV4-1 and TRBJ2-7, with a weak D call TRBD2 (5 bases). CDR1 MGHRA and CDR2 YSYEKL come from the germline V gene. CDR3 length equals 16 residues. V was trimmed by 3 bases and J by 2 bases, leaving 17 bases between them.

CDR3 sequence (DNA): TGTGCCAGCAGCTTGGCAGCAGACTCCTACAATGAGCAGTTCTTC. Encoded protein: CASSLAADSYNEQFF. This chain connects TRBV5-4 to TRBJ2-1; D is unresolved. With 0 bases removed from V and 0 bases from J, the gap between germline ends came to 7 bases. The CDR3 totals 15 residues. Germline lookup yields CDR1 SGHNT and CDR2 YYREEE (reference sequence).

Concerning this clone itself: A single base separates this from a much larger clone, so it may be a read error. The chain has TRBV30 and TRBJ2-1, with D tentatively TRBD2 (5 bases). The germline gives CDR1 GTSNPN, CDR2 SVGIG (reference sequence). Trimming removed 0 bases from V and 12 bases from J, with 15 bases in between. The CDR3 runs 13 residues. CDR3 sequence reads: CAWSVRERTGQFF. CDR3 sequence (DNA): TGTGCCTGGAGTGTACGAGAAAGGACTGGGCAGTTCTTC. Supplemented by reference TRBV30 and TRBJ2-1, the full variable domain reads SQTIHQWPATLVQPVGSPLSLECTVEGTSNPNLYWYRQAAGRGLQLLFYSVGIGQISSEVPQNLSASRPQDRQFILSSKKLLLSDSGFYLCAWSVRERTGQFFGPGTRLTVL.

CDR3 sequence reads: CASSYRGRRAEAFF. The CDR3 DNA reads as TGTGCCAGCAGCTACAGGGGGCGCAGGGCTGAAGCTTTCTTT. The chain carries TRBV14 and TRBJ1-1; 9 bases are shared with TRBD1. Germline V gene sequence: CDR1 SGHDN, CDR2 FVKESK. The CDR3 loop spans 14 amino acids. The V segment lost 5 bases and the J segment 6 bases; nucleotides outside the gene matches: 7.

The rearrangement joins TRBV5-1 to TRBJ2-7, with D perhaps TRBD1 (6 bases). From germline, CDR1 is SGHRS and CDR2 YFSETQ. Trimming removed 8 bases at V and 0 bases at J, with 15 bases between. This CDR3 is 14 amino acids long. The CDR3 here is CASGDIPRSYEQYF. The CDR3 nucleotides are TGCGCCAGTGGGGACATCCCTCGCTCCTACGAGCAGTACTTC.

Turning to this clone: One junction end does not reproduce the germline sequence, and a read error may be involved. This sequence joins TRBV7-7 and TRBJ2-1, with D maybe TRBD2 (6 bases). Germline loops: CDR1 SSHAT, CDR2 FNYEAQ (reference sequence). This CDR3 spans 15 amino acids. In DNA form, the CDR3 reads TGTGCTAGCAGCATAGGGGACTTGACATACAATGAGCAGTTCTTC. This codes for CASSIGDLTYNEQFF.

The V and J genes are TRBV9 and TRBJ2-1; 10 bases map to TRBD2. CDR3 length equals 15 residues. V lost 3 bases to trimming and J lost 7 bases; unmatched junction nucleotides: 7. Looked up from germline, CDR1 is SGDLS and CDR2 is YYNGEE. CDR3 residues: CASSASGRDRNEQFF. The CDR3 bases are TGTGCCAGCAGCGCGAGCGGGAGGGATCGAAATGAGCAGTTCTTC.

The chain combines TRBV2 with TRBJ1-5, with 8 bases lining up with TRBD1. V lost 5 bases, J lost 7 bases, and 7 bases stayed unmatched. Germline-derived CDR1 and CDR2 are SNHLY and FYNNEI. This CDR3 is built from 14 residues. The CDR3 reads CASSTQGAGQPQHF. In DNA form, the CDR3 reads TGTGCCAGCAGTACCCAGGGGGCCGGCCAGCCCCAGCATTTT.

V and J are TRBV7-9 and TRBJ1-1; 9 bases line up with TRBD1. The CDR3 spans 18 residues. The V gene end was trimmed by 5 bases and the J gene end by 4 bases; junction bases not matched to a gene: 17. The germline V gene has CDR1 SEHNR and CDR2 FQNEAQ (reference sequence). CDR3 in amino acids: CASSASGTGKIRGTEAFF. As DNA, the CDR3 is TGTGCCAGCAGCGCGTCCGGGACAGGGAAGATTCGTGGCACTGAAGCTTTCTTT. The whole variable domain, filled in from reference TRBV7-9 and TRBJ1-1, reads DTGVSQNPRHKITKRGQNVTFRCDPISEHNRLYWYRQTLGQGPEFLTYFQNEAQLEKSRLLSDRFSAERPKGSFSTLEIQRTEQGDSAMYLCASSASGTGKIRGTEAFFGQGTRLTVV.

The rearrangement uses TRBV6-4 and TRBJ2-3; 11 bases match TRBD2. CDR1 and CDR2 (germline): MRHNA, SNTAGT. Losses at the gene ends were 4 bases for V and 4 bases for J; bases not matched to a gene: 1. The CDR3 runs to 14 residues. In DNA form, the CDR3 reads TGTGCCAGCAGTGGACTAGCGGGATCAGATACGCAGTATTTT. This codes for CASSGLAGSDTQYF.

The chain links TRBV29-1 to TRBJ1-3; D ambiguous. Trimming cost V 3 bases and J 11 bases, with 11 bases left between them. CDR1 is SQVTM, CDR2 ANQGSEA, per germline. The CDR3 has 11 residues. CDR3 protein: CSVDLGSAIYF. The CDR3 nucleotides read TGCAGCGTTGACCTAGGAAGCGCCATATATTTT.

The CDR3 region is CASSDDSGRKLFF. The CDR3 region has the DNA TGTGCCAGCAGTGATGACAGCGGAAGAAAACTGTTTTTT. The chain joins TRBV2 to TRBJ1-4, with D perhaps TRBD1 (5 bases). Trimming stripped 3 bases from V and 10 bases from J, with 12 bases between. Germline CDR1 and CDR2: SNHLY and FYNNEI. The CDR3 runs 13 residues.

The J gene is TRBJ2-7, the V gene TRBV7-2; D uncertain. V was trimmed by 0 bases and J by 7 bases, leaving 4 bases between them. The CDR3 is made up of 11 amino acids. Looked up from germline, CDR1 is SGHTA and CDR2 is FQGNSA. The CDR3 loop is CASSLAREQYF. The CDR3 DNA reads as TGTGCCAGCAGCTTAGCCAGGGAGCAGTACTTC.

The chain employs TRBV7-9 and TRBJ1-3, with D hard to call. Per the germline V gene, CDR1 is SEHNR and CDR2 is FQNEAQ (reference sequence). V was pared by 0 bases and J by 0 bases, with 9 bases between. The CDR3 totals 16 residues. CDR3 region: CASSLAGMNSGNTIYF. Here the CDR3 DNA reads TGTGCCAGCAGCTTAGCGGGAATGAACTCTGGAAACACCATATATTTT.

The rearrangement links TRBV19 to TRBJ2-2; D is uncertain. Germline values: CDR1 LNHDA, CDR2 SQIVND (reference sequence). Between the trimmed V and J ends, which lost 3 bases and 6 bases, there was a span of 11 bases. The CDR3 is made up of 14 amino acids. As DNA, the CDR3 is TGTGCCAGTAGTATTACCGTTTCGGCCGGGGAGCTGTTTTTT. It codes for CASSITVSAGELFF.

This chain joins TRBV6-6 and TRBJ1-1, with D possibly TRBD1 on 6 matching bases. There are 11 residues in the CDR3. V was pared by 10 bases and J by 8 bases, with 14 bases between. Germline lookup yields CDR1 MNHNY and CDR2 SVGAGI (reference sequence). CDR3: CAISSTGEAFF. CDR3 bases: TGTGCCATCTCATCAACAGGGGAAGCTTTCTTT.

The gene calls are TRBV7-9 and TRBJ2-7; TRBD1 aligns across 10 bases. The J segment lost 4 bases and the V segment lost 5 bases, leaving 8 bases of the junction unmatched. This CDR3 contains 15 residues. The germline CDR1 and CDR2 sequences are SEHNR and FQNEAQ (reference sequence). The CDR3 loop is CASSLRDRGTYEQYF. The DNA of the CDR3 is TGTGCCAGCAGCCTCCGGGACAGGGGAACTTACGAGCAGTACTTC.

On this clone itself: At one of its ends the junction is not consistent with the germline gene, which may arise from a read error. The chain couples TRBV18 to TRBJ2-7; 7 bases are shared with TRBD1. From germline, CDR1 is KGHSH and CDR2 LQKENI. This CDR3 has 13 residues. The DNA of the CDR3 is TGTGCCAGCTCTCCCGGGACAGTCATAACGGAGCACTTC. It yields the protein CASSPGTVITEHF.

The chain employs TRBV6-6 and TRBJ2-1; D is perhaps TRBD1 or TRBD2 (7 bases each). This CDR3 has 16 residues. V dropped 2 bases and J dropped 3 bases, with 14 bases sitting between them. Germline loops: CDR1 MNHNY, CDR2 SVGAGI (reference sequence). The CDR3 protein is CASSYRQGGSYNEQFF. The CDR3 nucleotides read TGTGCCAGCAGTTACCGACAGGGAGGGAGCTACAATGAGCAGTTCTTC.

The rearrangement uses TRBV5-5 and TRBJ1-6, with TRBD1 as a possible D gene (5 bases). Germline V CDR1 and CDR2: SGHKS, YYEKEE (reference sequence). The length of the CDR3 is 16 residues. Trimming removed 0 bases from V and 4 bases from J, with 11 bases in between. CDR3 region: CASSLDLRGYNSPLHF. CDR3 coding DNA: TGTGCCAGCAGCTTGGACCTCCGGGGGTATAATTCACCCCTCCACTTT.

V usage is TRBV30 and J usage is TRBJ1-2; D remains ambiguous. The CDR3 totals 13 residues. V shed 2 bases and J shed 1 base, with 8 bases lying between them. Germline values: CDR1 GTSNPN, CDR2 SVGIG (reference sequence). The CDR3 DNA follows: TGTGCCTGGAGTATGGTAGTTAACTATGGCTACACCTTC. Translation gives CAWSMVVNYGYTF.

The V gene is TRBV27, the J gene TRBJ1-2; a possible D gene is TRBD1 (6 bases). Trimming left V 2 bases short and J 7 bases short, with 17 bases between. The CDR3 extends over 15 amino acids. The germline CDR1 and CDR2 sequences are MNHEY and SMNVEV (reference sequence). CDR3 amino acids: CASSLLGQGRAGYTF. The CDR3 DNA reads TGTGCCAGCAGTTTACTTGGCCAGGGGAGGGCTGGCTACACCTTC.

This rearrangement joins TRBV27 to TRBJ2-1; 8 bases are a match to TRBD1. This CDR3 comprises 15 residues. Germline V gene sequence: CDR1 MNHEY, CDR2 SMNVEV (reference sequence). The J segment lost 7 bases and the V segment lost 5 bases, leaving 10 bases of the junction unmatched. CDR3 in amino acids: CASSKTGVFLNEQFF. CDR3 nucleotide sequence: TGTGCCAGCAGTAAGACAGGGGTTTTCTTGAATGAGCAGTTCTTC.

The gene calls are TRBV13 and TRBJ1-3; D is possibly TRBD1 (5 bases). Germline V CDR1 and CDR2: PRHDT, FYEKMQ (reference sequence). Trimming removed 2 bases from V and 3 bases from J, with 8 bases in between. The CDR3 is 14 residues long. CDR3 in amino acids: CASSLIGDGNTIYF. DNA for the CDR3: TGTGCCAGCAGCTTAATAGGGGATGGAAACACCATATATTTT.

V usage is TRBV5-4 and J usage is TRBJ1-1, with TRBD1 identical over 9 bases. This CDR3 spans 15 amino acids. Trimming removed 4 bases from V and 1 base from J; junction bases left unmatched: 5. Germline CDR1 reads SGHNT; CDR2 reads YYREEE (reference sequence). The CDR3 protein is CASSRGGQGNTEAFF. The CDR3 DNA follows: TGTGCCAGCAGCCGGGGGGGACAGGGGAACACTGAAGCTTTCTTT.

The chain employs TRBV2 and TRBJ2-1; 9 nucleotides align to TRBD1. V was clipped by 3 bases and J by 2 bases; unmatched bases: 5. The germline gives CDR1 SNHLY, CDR2 FYNNEI. The CDR3 has 16 residues. The CDR3 sequence: CASSEGRTGAYNEQFF. The CDR3 DNA reads as TGTGCCAGCAGTGAGGGGAGGACAGGGGCCTACAATGAGCAGTTCTTC.

The rearrangement joins TRBV25-1 to TRBJ1-3; a weak D match, TRBD1 (5 bases). This CDR3 spans 17 amino acids. V was clipped by 3 bases and J by 0 bases, with 15 bases between them. Per the germline V gene, CDR1 is MGHDK and CDR2 is SYGVNS. This chain's CDR3 is CASSEGGRTLSGNTIYF. CDR3 coding DNA: TGTGCCAGCAGTGAGGGGGGACGGACCCTCTCTGGAAACACCATATATTTT.

The gene calls are TRBV4-2 and TRBJ2-3; D call uncertain. This CDR3 spans 15 amino acids. V lost 1 base to trimming and J lost 0 bases, with 8 bases between them. Germline V lookup: CDR1 LGHNA, CDR2 YNFKEQ. CDR3 nucleotide sequence: TGTGCCAGCAGCCAAGGTCTTTCTAGCACAGATACGCAGTATTTT. It is translated as CASSQGLSSTDTQYF.

The V and J genes are TRBV7-2 and TRBJ2-7; D uncertain. Germline V gene data show CDR1 as SGHTA and CDR2 as FQGNSA. The V gene lost 5 bases and the J gene lost 0 bases, with 17 bases spanning the gap. The CDR3 covers 16 residues. As DNA, the CDR3 is TGTGCCAGCAGCCCATCACTGGCAGCGCTCTCCTACGAGCAGTACTTC. This sequence encodes CASSPSLAALSYEQYF.

This sequence joins TRBV6-6 and TRBJ1-4; D may be TRBD1 (6 bases). Per germline, CDR1 MNHNY and CDR2 SVGAGI (reference sequence). Deletions cut 2 bases from V and 5 bases from J, with 12 bases between. The CDR3 is 15 amino acids. CDR3 sequence: CASSYPDRINEKLFF. The CDR3 DNA reads as TGTGCCAGCAGTTACCCCGACAGGATCAATGAAAAACTGTTTTTT.

This rearrangement joins TRBV11-2 to TRBJ1-1, with D perhaps matching TRBD1 (6 bases). With 7 bases removed from V and 4 bases from J, the gap between germline ends came to 22 bases. Germline assignment: CDR1 SGHAT and CDR2 FQNNGV. This CDR3 has 16 amino acids. The CDR3: CASTPKGRGGLTEAFF. The CDR3 DNA is TGTGCCAGCACTCCGAAGGGGCGGGGGGGCCTCACTGAAGCTTTCTTT.

This clone appeared a few times. This sequence joins TRBV7-2 and TRBJ1-1; no firm D call. The CDR3 is made up of 11 amino acids. Germline V gene data show CDR1 as SGHTA and CDR2 as FQGNSA. Deletions cut 6 bases from V and 7 bases from J, with 9 bases between. The CDR3 DNA is TGTGCCAGCAGGTGGACTGTTGAAGCTTTCTTT. This encodes CASRWTVEAFF. Full variable domain (missing parts from reference TRBV7-2 and TRBJ1-1): GAGVSQSPSNKVTEKGKDVELRCDPISGHTALYWYRQSLGQGLEFLIYFQGNSAPDKSGLPSDRFSAERTGGSVSTLTIQRTQQEDSAVYLCASRWTVEAFFGQGTRLTVV.